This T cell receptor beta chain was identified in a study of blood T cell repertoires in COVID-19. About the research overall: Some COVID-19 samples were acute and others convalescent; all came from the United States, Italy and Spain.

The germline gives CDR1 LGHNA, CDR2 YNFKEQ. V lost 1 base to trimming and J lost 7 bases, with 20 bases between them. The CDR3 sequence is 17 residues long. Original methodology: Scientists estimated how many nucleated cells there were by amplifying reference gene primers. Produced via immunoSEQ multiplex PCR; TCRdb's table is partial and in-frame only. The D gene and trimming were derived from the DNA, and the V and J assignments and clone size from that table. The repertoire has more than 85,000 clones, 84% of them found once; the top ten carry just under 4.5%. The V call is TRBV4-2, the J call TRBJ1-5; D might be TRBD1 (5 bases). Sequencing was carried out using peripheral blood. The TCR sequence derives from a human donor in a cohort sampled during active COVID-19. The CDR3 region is CASSQAVRQGPPQPQHF. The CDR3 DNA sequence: TGTGCCAGCAGCCAAGCGGTTCGGCAGGGCCCTCCCCAGCCCCAGCATTTT.